This TCR beta chain was observed in a study of control samples from healthy donors and cancer patients. Here immunoSEQ multiplex PCR was the method, and the copy in TCRdb shows in-frame clones only, minus some. The sample lists approximately 30,000 clones, 80% to 90% occurring once. The sequence was obtained from a woman between 35 and 50 years old with lung cancer. The material sequenced was PBMCs.

CDR3 amino acids: CAWKVGGELFF. The CDR3 DNA reads as TGTGCCTGGAAGGTTGGCGGGGAGCTGTTTTTT. This chain uses TRBV30 with TRBJ2-2; D unclear. Germline CDR1 reads GTSNPN; CDR2 reads SVGIG (reference sequence). The CDR3 is made up of 11 amino acids. V lost 4 bases, J lost 7 bases, and 7 bases lay in between. Full variable domain (outside the CDR3, taken from reference TRBV30 and TRBJ2-2): SQTIHQWPATLVQPVGSPLSLECTVEGTSNPNLYWYRQAAGRGLQLLFYSVGIGQISSEVPQNLSASRPQDRQFILSSKKLLLSDSGFYLCAWKVGGELFFGEGSRLTVL.